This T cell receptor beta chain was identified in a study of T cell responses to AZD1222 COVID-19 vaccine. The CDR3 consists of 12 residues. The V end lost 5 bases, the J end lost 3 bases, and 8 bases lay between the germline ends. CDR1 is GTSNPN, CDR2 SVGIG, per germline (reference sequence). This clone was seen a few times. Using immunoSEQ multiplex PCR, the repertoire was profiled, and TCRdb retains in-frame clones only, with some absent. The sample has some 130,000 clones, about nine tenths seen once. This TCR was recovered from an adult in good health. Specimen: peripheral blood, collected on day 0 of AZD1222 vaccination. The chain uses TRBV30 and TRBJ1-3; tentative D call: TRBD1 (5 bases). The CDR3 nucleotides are TGTGCCTGGGGGGGTTTTGGAAACACCATATATTTT. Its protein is CAWGGFGNTIYF.